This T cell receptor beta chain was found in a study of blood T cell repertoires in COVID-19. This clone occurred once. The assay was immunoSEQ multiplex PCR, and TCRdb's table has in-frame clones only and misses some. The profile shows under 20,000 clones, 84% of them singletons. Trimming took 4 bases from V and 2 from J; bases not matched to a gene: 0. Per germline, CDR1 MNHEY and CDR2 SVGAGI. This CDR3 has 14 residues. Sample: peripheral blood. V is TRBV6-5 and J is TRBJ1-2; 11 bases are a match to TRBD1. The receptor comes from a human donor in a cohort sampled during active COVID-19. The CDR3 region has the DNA TGTGCCAGCAGTTGGACAGGGGGCAACTATGGCTACACCTTC. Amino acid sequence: CASSWTGGNYGYTF.